These 24 T cell receptor beta chains share one sample of origin, sequenced in a study of blood T cell repertoires in COVID-19. Method: immunoSEQ multiplex PCR; TCRdb's copy keeps in-frame clones and lacks some. The sample lists approximately 260,000 clones, roughly nine tenths occurring once. The sequencing sample was made of PBMCs or T cells enriched from blood (not recorded which). Every receptor here comes from a woman younger than 45 with acute COVID-19.

The rearrangement joins TRBV5-1 to TRBJ1-1; 10 nucleotides agree with TRBD1. With 3 bases clipped from V and 5 bases from J, the junction kept 13 bases outside the gene matches. The CDR3 sequence is 17 residues long. Germline-derived CDR1 and CDR2 are SGHRS and YFSETQ. CDR3 in DNA: TGCGCCAGCAGCTCTGGGGACAGGGGAGTTAGAAATACTGAAGCTTTCTTT. Amino acid sequence: CASSSGDRGVRNTEAFF.

This rearrangement joins TRBV7-9 to TRBJ1-1; possible D gene TRBD1, 6 bases. From germline, CDR1 is SEHNR and CDR2 FQNEAQ (reference sequence). Between the trimmed V and J ends, which lost 5 bases and 0 bases, there was a span of 10 bases. CDR3 length: 14 amino acids. The CDR3 is CASSPGAMNTEAFF. DNA for the CDR3: TGTGCCAGCAGCCCAGGGGCCATGAACACTGAAGCTTTCTTT. The full variable domain, rest sourced from reference TRBV7-9 and TRBJ1-1, is DTGVSQNPRHKITKRGQNVTFRCDPISEHNRLYWYRQTLGQGPEFLTYFQNEAQLEKSRLLSDRFSAERPKGSFSTLEIQRTEQGDSAMYLCASSPGAMNTEAFFGQGTRLTVV.

V is TRBV10-3 and J is TRBJ2-1, with 8 positions matching TRBD2. This CDR3 is built from 17 residues. The ends lost 10 bases at V and 2 bases at J; junction bases unmatched: 16. The V gene's germline CDR1 is ENHRY and CDR2 SYGVKD. CDR3 protein: CATAQRENPNTYNEQFF. In DNA, the CDR3 is TGTGCCACCGCCCAGCGGGAGAATCCTAATACCTACAATGAGCAGTTCTTC.

This clone was counted only a few times. This chain connects TRBV2 to TRBJ2-2, with 12 bases lining up with TRBD2. Germline loops: CDR1 SNHLY, CDR2 FYNNEI. This CDR3 is 18 amino acids long. The V segment lost 2 bases and the J segment 5 bases; nucleotides outside the gene matches: 9. The CDR3 region has the DNA TGTGCCAGCAGTGAACCTAGCGGGAGGGCCGCGGGGACCGGGGAGCTGTTTTTT. Translated: CASSEPSGRAAGTGELFF.

J is TRBJ2-7 and V is TRBV5-4, with D possibly TRBD2 on 5 matching bases. Germline CDR1 SGHNT, CDR2 YYREEE (reference sequence). Trimming stripped 4 bases from V and 4 bases from J, with 9 bases between. CDR3 length: 12 amino acids. The CDR3 here is CASSLPGYEQYF. CDR3 bases: TGTGCCAGCAGCCTCCCGGGGTACGAGCAGTACTTC.

The V gene is TRBV7-8, the J gene TRBJ1-1; D unclear. The CDR3 is made up of 13 amino acids. Germline loops: CDR1 SGHVS, CDR2 FQNEAQ. V gave up 5 bases and J gave up 5 bases, with 12 bases separating them. CDR3 amino acids: CASSPQSSTEAFF. As DNA, the CDR3 is TGTGCCAGCAGCCCCCAGTCGTCGACTGAAGCTTTCTTT.

The V call is TRBV27, the J call TRBJ1-5, with D uncertain. The V gene's germline CDR1 is MNHEY and CDR2 SMNVEV (reference sequence). Trimming left V 5 bases short and J 5 bases short, with 16 bases between. The CDR3 length is 15 residues. This CDR3 reads CASSQYSQVDQPQHF. In DNA form, the CDR3 reads TGTGCCAGCAGTCAATACTCCCAGGTCGATCAGCCCCAGCATTTT.

This chain uses TRBV27 with TRBJ2-1, with 10 bases aligning to TRBD2. Germline-derived CDR1 and CDR2 are MNHEY and SMNVEV (reference sequence). This CDR3 comprises 15 residues. Losses at the gene ends were 3 bases for V and 8 bases for J; bases not matched to a gene: 7. CDR3: CASSFTSGGADEQFF. The CDR3 DNA follows: TGTGCCAGCAGTTTCACGAGCGGGGGGGCCGATGAGCAGTTCTTC.

Only one count was recorded for this clone. CDR3 DNA: TGTGCCAGCAGTTCTGGCTTAAACAATGAGCAGTTCTTC. Translation: CASSSGLNNEQFF. The chain links TRBV28 to TRBJ2-1, with D unresolved. Germline V gene data show CDR1 as MDHEN and CDR2 as SYDVKM. V lost 4 bases, J lost 5 bases, and 9 bases lay in between. This CDR3 has 13 amino acids. The full variable domain, its missing parts supplied by reference TRBV28 and TRBJ2-1, is DVKVTQSSRYLVKRTGEKVFLECVQDMDHENMFWYRQDPGLGLRLIYFSYDVKMKEKGDIPEGYSVSREKKERFSLILESASTNQTSMYLCASSSGLNNEQFFGPGTRLTVL.

CDR3 nucleotide sequence: TGTGCCAGCAGCCAACAGGGGTTCCAAGAGACCCAGTACTTC. It yields the protein CASSQQGFQETQYF. The chain combines TRBV3-1 (or the pseudogene TRBV3-2) with TRBJ2-5; the D gene is possibly TRBD1 (6 bases). The CDR3 has 14 amino acids. In germline, CDR1 is LGHDT, CDR2 YNNKEL (reference sequence). V was clipped by 2 bases and J by 1 base, with 8 bases between them.

The V and J genes are TRBV19 and TRBJ2-7, with 8 bases aligning to TRBD1. This CDR3 has 15 residues. The junction had 9 bases not matched to a gene; V was cut back by 4 bases and J by 4 bases. Germline CDR1 reads LNHDA; CDR2 reads SQIVND (reference sequence). CDR3 region: CASSRGQGDPYEQYF. The CDR3, as DNA: TGTGCCAGTAGTAGAGGACAGGGTGACCCATACGAGCAGTACTTC.

The chain carries TRBV7-2 and TRBJ1-4; no clear D. Germline assignment: CDR1 SGHTA and CDR2 FQGNSA. The CDR3 contains 13 residues. V shed 5 bases and J shed 7 bases, with 11 bases lying between them. CDR3 sequence: CASSVRSREKLFF. In DNA, the CDR3 is TGTGCCAGCAGCGTACGTAGTCGTGAAAAACTGTTTTTT.

This clone appeared a single time. CDR3 region: CASSLDWKLGYGYTF. DNA of the CDR3: TGTGCCAGCAGCTTGGACTGGAAATTAGGCTATGGCTACACCTTC. The V gene is TRBV28, the J gene TRBJ1-2, with D hard to call. Germline V gives CDR1 MDHEN, CDR2 SYDVKM. V was cut by 6 bases and J by 4 bases, with 18 bases left in between. The CDR3 totals 15 residues.

V and J are TRBV30 and TRBJ2-2, with D possibly TRBD1 on 5 matching bases. The ends were cut back, 8 bases at V and 3 bases at J, with 13 bases in the middle. The CDR3 sequence is 13 residues long. Germline values: CDR1 GTSNPN, CDR2 SVGIG (reference sequence). The CDR3 nucleotides are TGTGCCCGGCGCGACAGCCACACCGGGGAGCTGTTTTTT. Translated: CARRDSHTGELFF.

The chain employs TRBV7-3 and TRBJ1-2; 9 nucleotides match TRBD1. Germline V gives CDR1 SGHTA, CDR2 FQGTGA. The CDR3 spans 17 residues. Trimming cost V 3 bases and J 4 bases; bases outside gene matches: 12. DNA of the CDR3: TGTGCCAGCAGCTTTTCGGGACAGGGAGTGAAGGCCTATGGCTACACCTTC. The encoded protein is CASSFSGQGVKAYGYTF.

The chain combines TRBV27 with TRBJ2-7; 10 bases map to TRBD2. In germline, CDR1 is MNHEY, CDR2 SMNVEV (reference sequence). V lost 5 bases, J lost 5 bases, and 6 bases stayed unmatched. The CDR3 is made up of 14 amino acids. The CDR3 sequence: CASSASGGLDEQYF. As DNA, the CDR3 is TGTGCCAGCAGTGCTAGCGGGGGCTTGGACGAGCAGTACTTC.

This clone was detected once. The CDR3 DNA sequence: TGTGCCAGCTCCCTCAAGGACAGCTATGGCTACACCTTC. Translating it yields CASSLKDSYGYTF. J is TRBJ1-2 and V is TRBV18, with D maybe TRBD1 (6 bases). The CDR3 has 13 residues. The V gene lost 6 bases and the J gene lost 4 bases, with 12 bases spanning the gap. Germline values: CDR1 KGHSH, CDR2 LQKENI.

The chain couples TRBV6-1 to TRBJ1-1; D call uncertain. Trimming took 2 bases from V and 1 from J, leaving 11 bases between them. CDR3 length: 15 amino acids. Germline V gives CDR1 MNHNS, CDR2 SASEGT. The CDR3: CASSESLSRNTEAFF. CDR3 DNA sequence: TGTGCCAGCAGTGAATCCCTGTCCCGGAACACTGAAGCTTTCTTT.

The CDR3 nucleotides are TGTGCCAGCAGTGCCTGGACAGGGGCAGGCTACGAGCAGTACTTC. This gives the protein CASSAWTGAGYEQYF. The chain couples TRBV25-1 to TRBJ2-7; 9 bases align to TRBD1. Germline V gene sequence: CDR1 MGHDK, CDR2 SYGVNS. The CDR3 is made up of 15 amino acids. Trimming took 4 bases from V and 3 from J; bases not matched to a gene: 7.

The rearrangement links TRBV2 to TRBJ1-2, with D perhaps matching TRBD1 (6 bases). The CDR3 spans 14 residues. Germline CDR1 SNHLY, CDR2 FYNNEI. Trimming removed 5 bases at V and 8 bases at J, with 18 bases between. The CDR3 DNA follows: TGTGCCAGCAGTCAGGACAGTCCGCAGTTAGGCTACACCTTC. Translated, it gives CASSQDSPQLGYTF.

The chain has TRBV4-2 and TRBJ2-1; 10 bases fit TRBD2. Germline CDR1 is LGHNA and CDR2 is YNFKEQ. This CDR3 region has 17 residues. V lost 1 base to trimming and J lost 9 bases; unmatched junction nucleotides: 12. The CDR3 spells CASSQGSQRGGQGEQFF. The DNA of the CDR3 is TGTGCCAGCAGCCAAGGGTCCCAGCGGGGGGGCCAGGGTGAGCAGTTCTTC.

The V and J genes are TRBV2 and TRBJ1-4; no clear D gene. CDR1 SNHLY and CDR2 FYNNEI come from the germline V gene. V lost 9 bases, J lost 6 bases, and 11 bases lay in between. CDR3 length equals 12 residues. The CDR3 bases are TGTGCCAGTTTTAACGGGGATGAAAAACTGTTTTTT. The encoded protein is CASFNGDEKLFF.

V usage is TRBV7-2 and J usage is TRBJ1-1; a weak D match, TRBD1 (6 bases). Germline-derived CDR1 and CDR2 are SGHTA and FQGNSA. Deletions cut 10 bases from V and 6 bases from J, with 21 bases between. The length of the CDR3 is 14 residues. CDR3 coding DNA: TGTGCCACAAAAAGGGGGGGGGCAATTTCTGAAGCTTTCTTT. Translation gives CATKRGGAISEAFF.

This chain joins TRBV10-2 and TRBJ1-2; TRBD1 matches 8 bases. Germline V lookup: CDR1 WSHSY, CDR2 SAAADI. The CDR3 contains 15 residues. The J segment lost 7 bases and the V segment lost 2 bases, leaving 9 bases of the junction unmatched. In DNA form, the CDR3 reads TGCGCCAGCAGTGAGACTCAGGGGGCCCGAAGTGGCTACACCTTC. This sequence encodes CASSETQGARSGYTF.